This TCR beta chain was observed in a study of cytomegalovirus exposure and HLA in healthy donors. Findings and limits, study-wide: In a later analysis, at a false discovery rate of 0.05, some 17,000 TCR beta sequences were associated with HLA alleles. Most sequenced TCRs were rare (though some public TCRs occurred in many donors). Listed as cytomegalovirus-associated were 164 TCR beta chains.

The primer mix had 60 Vbeta and 13 Jbeta primers. Sequencing used immunoSEQ multiplex PCR; TCRdb keeps in-frame clones, though not all of them. Among roughly 100,000 clones, roughly 80% were seen once, and the ten largest hold over 7.5%. Trimming removed 2 bases from V and 13 bases from J; junction bases left unmatched: 5. Per germline, CDR1 SGHNT and CDR2 YENEEA. This CDR3 comprises 13 residues. In the case of this clone: Antigen unknown.

Sequencing was carried out using PBMCs. This clonotype originated in a woman aged 40 to 50 in good health and CMV-seropositive. This chain uses TRBV11-3 with TRBJ2-1; 10 nucleotides agree with TRBD2. DNA of the CDR3: TGTGCCAGCAGCTTATTTAGCGGGGGGTCCCAGTTCTTC. Encoded protein: CASSLFSGGSQFF.